This T cell receptor (beta chain) was profiled in a study of T cell changes during pregnancy in multiple sclerosis. This clone was counted once. Produced via immunoSEQ multiplex PCR; TCRdb's table is partial and in-frame only. The table includes fewer than 40,000 clones, 90% detected once. The starting material was CD8+ T cells from peripheral blood mononuclear cells, obtained in the first trimester of pregnancy. The sequence came from a female donor with multiple sclerosis, enrolled in a pregnancy study.

This CDR3 is CSVHRGVNTEAFF. CDR3 nucleotide sequence: TGCAGCGTTCACAGGGGCGTGAACACTGAAGCTTTCTTT. The J gene is TRBJ1-1, the V gene TRBV29-1; TRBD1 aligns across 7 bases. Germline values: CDR1 SQVTM, CDR2 ANQGSEA. The length of the CDR3 is 13 residues. J lost 0 bases, V lost 5 bases, and 3 bases had no gene match. The entire variable domain, with the rest obtained from reference TRBV29-1 and TRBJ1-1, is as follows: SAVISQKPSRDICQRGTSLTIQCQVDSQVTMMFWYRQQPGQSLTLIATANQGSEATYESGFVIDKFPISRPNLTFSTLTVSNMSPEDSSIYLCSVHRGVNTEAFFGQGTRLTVV.